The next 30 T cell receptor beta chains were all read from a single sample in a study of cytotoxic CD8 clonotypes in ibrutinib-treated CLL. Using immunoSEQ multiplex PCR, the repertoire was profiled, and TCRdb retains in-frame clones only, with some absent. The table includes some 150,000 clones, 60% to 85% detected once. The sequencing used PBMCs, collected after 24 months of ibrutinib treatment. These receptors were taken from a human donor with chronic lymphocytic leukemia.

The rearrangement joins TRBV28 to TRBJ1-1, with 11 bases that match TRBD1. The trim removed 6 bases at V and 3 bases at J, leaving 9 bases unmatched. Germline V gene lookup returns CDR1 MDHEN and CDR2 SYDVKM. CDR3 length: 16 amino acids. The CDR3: CASSLYWDRGDTEAFF. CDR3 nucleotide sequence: TGTGCCAGCAGCCTCTATTGGGACAGGGGGGACACTGAAGCTTTCTTT. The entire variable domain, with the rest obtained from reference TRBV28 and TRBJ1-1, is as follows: DVKVTQSSRYLVKRTGEKVFLECVQDMDHENMFWYRQDPGLGLRLIYFSYDVKMKEKGDIPEGYSVSREKKERFSLILESASTNQTSMYLCASSLYWDRGDTEAFFGQGTRLTVV.

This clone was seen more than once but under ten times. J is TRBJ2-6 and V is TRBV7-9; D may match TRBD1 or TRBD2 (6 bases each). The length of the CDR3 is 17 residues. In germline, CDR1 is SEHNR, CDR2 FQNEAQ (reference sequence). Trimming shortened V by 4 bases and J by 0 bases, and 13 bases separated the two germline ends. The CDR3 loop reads CASSSRWGASGANVLTF. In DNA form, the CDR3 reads TGTGCCAGCAGCTCCCGATGGGGGGCCTCTGGGGCCAACGTCCTGACTTTC.

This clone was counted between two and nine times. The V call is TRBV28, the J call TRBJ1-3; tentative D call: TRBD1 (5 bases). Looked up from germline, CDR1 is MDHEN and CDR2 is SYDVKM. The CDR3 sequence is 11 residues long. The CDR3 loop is CAGNRGNTIYF. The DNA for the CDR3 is TGTGCAGGCAACAGGGGAAACACCATATATTTT.

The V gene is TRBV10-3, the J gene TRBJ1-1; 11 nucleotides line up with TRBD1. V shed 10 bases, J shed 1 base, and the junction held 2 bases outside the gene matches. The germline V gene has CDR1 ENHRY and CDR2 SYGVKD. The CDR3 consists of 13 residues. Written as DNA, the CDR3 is TGTGCCACCGGGACAGGGGGGAACACTGAAGCTTTCTTT. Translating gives CATGTGGNTEAFF.

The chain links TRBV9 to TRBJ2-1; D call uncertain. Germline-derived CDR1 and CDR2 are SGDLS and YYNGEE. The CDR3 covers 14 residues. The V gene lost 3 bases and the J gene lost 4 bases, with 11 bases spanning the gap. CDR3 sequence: CASSGANKYNEQFF. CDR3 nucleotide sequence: TGTGCCAGCAGCGGGGCGAACAAATACAATGAGCAGTTCTTC. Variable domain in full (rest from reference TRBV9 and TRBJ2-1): DSGVTQTPKHLITATGQRVTLRCSPRSGDLSVYWYQQSLDQGLQFLIQYYNGEERAKGNILERFSAQQFPDLHSELNLSSLELGDSALYFCASSGANKYNEQFFGPGTRLTVL.

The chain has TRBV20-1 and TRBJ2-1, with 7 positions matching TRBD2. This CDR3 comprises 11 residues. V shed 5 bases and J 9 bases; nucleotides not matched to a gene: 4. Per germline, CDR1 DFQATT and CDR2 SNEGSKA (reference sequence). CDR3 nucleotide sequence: TGCAGTGCTGGACCTAGCGGTGAGCAGTTCTTC. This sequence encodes CSAGPSGEQFF.

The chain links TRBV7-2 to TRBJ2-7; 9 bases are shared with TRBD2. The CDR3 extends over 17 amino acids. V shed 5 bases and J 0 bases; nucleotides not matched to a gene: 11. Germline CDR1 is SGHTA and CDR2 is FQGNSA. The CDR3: CASSPGSGGFSSYEQYF. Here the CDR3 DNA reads TGTGCCAGCAGCCCCGGTAGCGGGGGTTTCAGCTCCTACGAGCAGTACTTC.

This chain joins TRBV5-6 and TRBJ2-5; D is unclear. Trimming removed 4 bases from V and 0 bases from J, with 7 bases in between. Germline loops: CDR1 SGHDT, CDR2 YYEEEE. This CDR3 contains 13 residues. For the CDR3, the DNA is TGTGCCAGCAGCATCCCCTACCAAGAGACCCAGTACTTC. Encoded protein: CASSIPYQETQYF.

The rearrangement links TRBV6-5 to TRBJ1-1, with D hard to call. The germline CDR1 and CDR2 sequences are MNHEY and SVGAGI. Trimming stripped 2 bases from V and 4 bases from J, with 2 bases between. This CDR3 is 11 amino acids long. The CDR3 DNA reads TGTGCCAGCAGTTACCGCACTGAAGCTTTCTTT. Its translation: CASSYRTEAFF.

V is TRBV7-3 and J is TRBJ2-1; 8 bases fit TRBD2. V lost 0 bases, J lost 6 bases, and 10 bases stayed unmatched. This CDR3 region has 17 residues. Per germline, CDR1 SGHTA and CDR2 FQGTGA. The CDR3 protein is CASSLTVGLVSGNEQFF. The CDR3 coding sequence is TGTGCCAGCAGCTTAACGGTGGGACTAGTTTCCGGCAATGAGCAGTTCTTC.

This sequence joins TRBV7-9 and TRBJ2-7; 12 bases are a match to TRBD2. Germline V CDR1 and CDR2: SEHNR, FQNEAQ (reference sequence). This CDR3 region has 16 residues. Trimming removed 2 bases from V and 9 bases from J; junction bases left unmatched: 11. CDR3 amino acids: CASSLLASGRASGQYF. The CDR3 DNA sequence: TGTGCCAGCAGCTTATTGGCTAGCGGGAGGGCCAGTGGGCAGTACTTC.

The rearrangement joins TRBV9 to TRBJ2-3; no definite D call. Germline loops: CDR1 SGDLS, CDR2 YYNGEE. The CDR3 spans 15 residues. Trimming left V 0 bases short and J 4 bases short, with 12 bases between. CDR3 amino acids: CASSVGVVGADTQYF. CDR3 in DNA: TGTGCCAGCAGCGTAGGGGTCGTTGGCGCAGATACGCAGTATTTT.

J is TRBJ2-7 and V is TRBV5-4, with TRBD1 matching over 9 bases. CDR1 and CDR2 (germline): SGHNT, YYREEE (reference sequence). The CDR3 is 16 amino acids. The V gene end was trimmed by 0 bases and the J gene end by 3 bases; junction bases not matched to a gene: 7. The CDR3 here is CASSLAGGQGFYEQYF. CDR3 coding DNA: TGTGCCAGCAGCTTGGCCGGGGGACAGGGATTCTACGAGCAGTACTTC.

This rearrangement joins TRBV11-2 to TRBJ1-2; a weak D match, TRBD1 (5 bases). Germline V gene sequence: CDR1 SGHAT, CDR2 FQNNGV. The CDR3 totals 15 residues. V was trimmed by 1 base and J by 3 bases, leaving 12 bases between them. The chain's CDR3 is CASSLAGRVDYGYTF. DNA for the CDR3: TGTGCCAGCAGCTTAGCGGGCAGGGTGGACTATGGCTACACCTTC.

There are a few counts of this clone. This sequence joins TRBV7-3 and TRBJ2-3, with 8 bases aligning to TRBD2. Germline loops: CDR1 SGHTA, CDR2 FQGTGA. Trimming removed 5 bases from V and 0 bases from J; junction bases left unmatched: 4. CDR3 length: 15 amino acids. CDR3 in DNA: TGTGCCAGCAGCCTTAGCGGGGTGAGCACAGATACGCAGTATTTT. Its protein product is CASSLSGVSTDTQYF.

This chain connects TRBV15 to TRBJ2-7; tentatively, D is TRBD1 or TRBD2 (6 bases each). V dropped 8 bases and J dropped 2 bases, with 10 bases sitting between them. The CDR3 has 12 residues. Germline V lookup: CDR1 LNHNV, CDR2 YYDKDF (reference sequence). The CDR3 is CATRGPAYEQYF. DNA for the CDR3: TGTGCCACCCGGGGGCCAGCCTACGAGCAGTACTTC.

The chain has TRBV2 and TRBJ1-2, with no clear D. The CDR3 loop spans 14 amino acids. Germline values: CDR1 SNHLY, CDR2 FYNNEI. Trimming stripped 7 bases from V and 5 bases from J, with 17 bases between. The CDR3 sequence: CASTLGQASYGYTF. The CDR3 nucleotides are TGTGCCAGCACCCTTGGGCAGGCATCATATGGCTACACCTTC.

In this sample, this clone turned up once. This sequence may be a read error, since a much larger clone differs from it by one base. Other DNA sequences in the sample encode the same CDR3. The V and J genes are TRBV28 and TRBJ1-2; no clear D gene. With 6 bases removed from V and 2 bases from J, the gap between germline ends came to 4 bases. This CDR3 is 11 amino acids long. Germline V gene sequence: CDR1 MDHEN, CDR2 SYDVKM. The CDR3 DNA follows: TGTGCCAGCAGCTCCAACTATGGCTACACCTTC. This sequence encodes CASSSNYGYTF.

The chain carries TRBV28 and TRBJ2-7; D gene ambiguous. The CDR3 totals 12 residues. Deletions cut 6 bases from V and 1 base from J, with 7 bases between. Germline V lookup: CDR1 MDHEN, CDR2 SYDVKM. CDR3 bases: TGTGCCAGCAGCCCTGGGTCCTACGAGCAGTACTTC. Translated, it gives CASSPGSYEQYF.

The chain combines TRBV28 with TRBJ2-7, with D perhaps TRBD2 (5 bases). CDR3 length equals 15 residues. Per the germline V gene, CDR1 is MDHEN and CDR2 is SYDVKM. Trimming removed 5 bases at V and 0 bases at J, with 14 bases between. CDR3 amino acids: CASSQGSMGSYEQYF. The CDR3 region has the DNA TGTGCCAGCAGTCAAGGGAGTATGGGCTCCTACGAGCAGTACTTC.

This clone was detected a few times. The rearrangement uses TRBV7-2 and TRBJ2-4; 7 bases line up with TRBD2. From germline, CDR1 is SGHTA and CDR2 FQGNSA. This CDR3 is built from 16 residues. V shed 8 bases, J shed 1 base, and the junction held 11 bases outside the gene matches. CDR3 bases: TGTGCCAGCTCCGGGGAGGGCGTGTTGGCCAAAAACATTCAGTACTTC. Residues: CASSGEGVLAKNIQYF.

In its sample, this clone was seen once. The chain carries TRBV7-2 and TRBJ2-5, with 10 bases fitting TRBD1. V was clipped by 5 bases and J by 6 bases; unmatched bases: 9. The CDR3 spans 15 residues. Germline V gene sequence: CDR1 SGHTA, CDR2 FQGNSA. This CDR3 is CASSRAGDRGKTQYF. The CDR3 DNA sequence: TGTGCCAGCAGCCGGGCCGGGGACAGGGGAAAGACCCAGTACTTC.

Here the CDR3 reads CASSPRQVHYGYTF. In nucleotides, the CDR3 is TGTGCCAGCAGTCCCAGACAGGTACACTATGGCTACACCTTC. This rearrangement joins TRBV27 to TRBJ1-2; D possibly corresponds to TRBD1 (6 bases). V was shortened by 5 bases and J by 3 bases, with 13 bases between the two germline ends. This CDR3 has 14 residues. Germline V CDR1 and CDR2: MNHEY, SMNVEV (reference sequence).

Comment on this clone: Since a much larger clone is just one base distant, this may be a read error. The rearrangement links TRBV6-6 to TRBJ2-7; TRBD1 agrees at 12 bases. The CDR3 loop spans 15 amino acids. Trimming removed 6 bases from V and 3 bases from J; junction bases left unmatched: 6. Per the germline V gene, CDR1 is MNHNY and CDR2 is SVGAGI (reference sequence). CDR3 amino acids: CASSVGTGGFYEQYF. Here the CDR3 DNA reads TGTGCCAGCAGCGTCGGGACAGGGGGCTTCTACGAGCAGTACTTC.

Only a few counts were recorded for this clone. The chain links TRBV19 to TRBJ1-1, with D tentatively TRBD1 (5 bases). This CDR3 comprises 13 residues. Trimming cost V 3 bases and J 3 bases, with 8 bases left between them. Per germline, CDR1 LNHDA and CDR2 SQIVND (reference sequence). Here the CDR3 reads CASSMGPHTEAFF. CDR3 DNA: TGTGCCAGTAGTATGGGGCCCCACACTGAAGCTTTCTTT.

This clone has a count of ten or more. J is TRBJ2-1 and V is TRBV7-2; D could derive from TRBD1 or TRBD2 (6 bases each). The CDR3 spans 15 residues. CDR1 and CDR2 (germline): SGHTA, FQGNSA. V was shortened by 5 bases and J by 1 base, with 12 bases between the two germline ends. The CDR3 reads CASSIRGASYNEQFF. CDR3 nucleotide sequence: TGTGCCAGCAGCATTAGGGGGGCATCCTACAATGAGCAGTTCTTC. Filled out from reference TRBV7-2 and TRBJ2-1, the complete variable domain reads GAGVSQSPSNKVTEKGKDVELRCDPISGHTALYWYRQSLGQGLEFLIYFQGNSAPDKSGLPSDRFSAERTGGSVSTLTIQRTQQEDSAVYLCASSIRGASYNEQFFGPGTRLTVL.

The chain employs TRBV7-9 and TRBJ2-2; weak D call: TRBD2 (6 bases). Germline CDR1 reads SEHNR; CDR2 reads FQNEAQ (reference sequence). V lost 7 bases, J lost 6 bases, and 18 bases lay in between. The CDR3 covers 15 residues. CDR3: CASTPGRRGAGELFF. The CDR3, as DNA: TGTGCCAGCACTCCGGGGAGGAGGGGTGCCGGGGAGCTGTTTTTT.

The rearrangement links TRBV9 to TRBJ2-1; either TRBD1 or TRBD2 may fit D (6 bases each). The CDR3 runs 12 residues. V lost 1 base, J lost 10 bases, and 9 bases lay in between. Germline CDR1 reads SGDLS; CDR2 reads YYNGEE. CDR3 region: CASSVRGGEQFF. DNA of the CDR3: TGTGCCAGCAGCGTACGAGGGGGGGAGCAGTTCTTC.

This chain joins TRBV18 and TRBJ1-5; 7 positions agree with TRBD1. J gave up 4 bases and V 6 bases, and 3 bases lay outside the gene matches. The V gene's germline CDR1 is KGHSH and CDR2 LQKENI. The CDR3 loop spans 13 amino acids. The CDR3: CASSDRDNQPQHF. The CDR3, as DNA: TGTGCCAGCTCCGACAGGGATAATCAGCCCCAGCATTTT.

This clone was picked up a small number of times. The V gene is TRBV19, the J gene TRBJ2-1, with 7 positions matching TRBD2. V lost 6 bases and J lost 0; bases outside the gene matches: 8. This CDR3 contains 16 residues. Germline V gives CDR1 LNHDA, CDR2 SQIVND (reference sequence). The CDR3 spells CASRDSAGSSYNEQFF. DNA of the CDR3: TGTGCCAGTAGAGACTCAGCGGGAAGCTCCTACAATGAGCAGTTCTTC.